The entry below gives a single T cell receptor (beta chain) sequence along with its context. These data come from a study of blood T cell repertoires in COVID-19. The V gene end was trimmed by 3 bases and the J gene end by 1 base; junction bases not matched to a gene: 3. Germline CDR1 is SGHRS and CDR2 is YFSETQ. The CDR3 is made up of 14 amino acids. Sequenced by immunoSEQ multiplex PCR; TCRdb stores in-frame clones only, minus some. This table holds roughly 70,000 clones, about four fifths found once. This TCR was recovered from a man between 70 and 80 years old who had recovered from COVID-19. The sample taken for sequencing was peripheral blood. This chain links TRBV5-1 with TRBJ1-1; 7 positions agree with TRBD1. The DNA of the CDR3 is TGCGCCAGCAGCTCCGGACAGGAGAACACTGAAGCTTTCTTT. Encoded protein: CASSSGQENTEAFF.